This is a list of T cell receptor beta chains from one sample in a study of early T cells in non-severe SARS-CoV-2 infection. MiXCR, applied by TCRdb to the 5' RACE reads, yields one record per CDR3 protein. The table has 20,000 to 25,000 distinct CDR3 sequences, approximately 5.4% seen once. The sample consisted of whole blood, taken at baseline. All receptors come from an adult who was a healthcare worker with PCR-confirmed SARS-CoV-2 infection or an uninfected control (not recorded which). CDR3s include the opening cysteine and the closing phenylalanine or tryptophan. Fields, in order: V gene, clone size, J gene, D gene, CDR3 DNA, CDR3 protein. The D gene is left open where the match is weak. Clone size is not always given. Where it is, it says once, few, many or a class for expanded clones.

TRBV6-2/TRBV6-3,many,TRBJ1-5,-,TGTGCCAGCGGGATCTACGGAAATAGCAATCAGCCCCAGCATTTT,CASGIYGNSNQPQHF
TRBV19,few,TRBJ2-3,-,TGTGCCAGTAGTAACTTAGGGGTTAGGGATACGCAGTATTTT,CASSNLGVRDTQYF
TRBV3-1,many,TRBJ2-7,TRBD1,TGTGCCAGCAGCCCCCGGGACAGGGACTACGAGCAGTACTTC,CASSPRDRDYEQYF
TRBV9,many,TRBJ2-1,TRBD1,TGTGCCAGCAGCCCCCTCGGGGACAGTGGCAATGAGCAGTTCTTC,CASSPLGDSGNEQFF
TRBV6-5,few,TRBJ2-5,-,TGTGCCAGCAGGGTAGGGGAAGAGACCCAGTACTTC,CASRVGEETQYF
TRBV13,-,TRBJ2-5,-,TGTGCCAGCAGCTTTTGGCAAGAGACCCAGTACTTC,CASSFWQETQYF
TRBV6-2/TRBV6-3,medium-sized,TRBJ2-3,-,TGTGCCAGCAGTTACGGCGGAATCACAGATACGCAGTATTTT,CASSYGGITDTQYF
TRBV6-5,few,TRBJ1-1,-,TGTGCCAGCAGCCTAGGGGGTCTGGACCTAACTTTCTTT,CASSLGGLDLTFF
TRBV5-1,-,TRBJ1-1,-,TGCGCCAGCCGCCAAGAGAGGGGAACTGAAGCTTTCTTT,CASRQERGTEAFF
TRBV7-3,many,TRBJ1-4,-,TGTGCCAGCAGCCGAACTAACAGGGCTAATGAAAAACTGTTTTTT,CASSRTNRANEKLFF
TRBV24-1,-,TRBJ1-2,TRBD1,TGTGCCACCAGTCGAAGAGGGACAGGGGGGAACTATGGCTACACCTTC,CATSRRGTGGNYGYTF